These T cell receptor beta chains were read from a single sample in a study of T cell responses to AZD1222 COVID-19 vaccine. Sequencing used immunoSEQ multiplex PCR; TCRdb keeps in-frame clones, though not all of them. The data hold some 120,000 clones, with roughly 88% observed a single time. The sample in question was peripheral blood, obtained on day 0 of MenACWY control vaccination. Receptor source: an adult in good health. Each CDR3 is given with its conserved first and last residue. Fields, in order: J gene, V gene, clone size, D gene, CDR3 protein, CDR3 DNA. A D gene is named only where the DNA matches it firmly. Clone size appears in some rows only: once, few, many, or a class for an expanded clone.

J gene: TRBJ1-2
V gene: TRBV7-2
clone size: -
D gene: -
CDR3 protein: CASSIAGNYGYTF
CDR3 DNA: TGTGCCAGCAGCATCGCAGGGAACTATGGCTACACCTTC

J gene: TRBJ1-2
V gene: TRBV6-6
clone size: -
D gene: -
CDR3 protein: CASSPHHFGQATTYGYTF
CDR3 DNA: TGTGCCAGCAGTCCCCACCATTTTGGTCAGGCGACTACCTATGGCTACACCTTC

J gene: TRBJ2-3
V gene: TRBV4-1
clone size: -
D gene: TRBD2
CDR3 protein: CASSPSALGRNTQYF
CDR3 DNA: TGCGCCAGCAGCCCTTCTGCCCTCGGGAGGAATACGCAGTATTTT

J gene: TRBJ1-3
V gene: TRBV4-1
clone size: -
D gene: -
CDR3 protein: CASSHQREPGQGAGNTIYF
CDR3 DNA: TGCGCCAGCAGCCACCAGAGGGAACCGGGCCAAGGGGCCGGGAACACCATATATTTT

J gene: TRBJ2-3
V gene: TRBV15
clone size: few
D gene: -
CDR3 protein: CATSRFGKPSTDTQYF
CDR3 DNA: TGTGCCACCAGCAGATTTGGAAAACCTAGCACAGATACGCAGTATTTT

J gene: TRBJ2-7
V gene: TRBV9
clone size: -
D gene: TRBD2
CDR3 protein: CASSGLAGGFFYEQYF
CDR3 DNA: TGTGCCAGCAGTGGACTAGCGGGGGGGTTCTTTTACGAGCAGTACTTC

J gene: TRBJ2-3
V gene: TRBV7-2
clone size: -
D gene: TRBD2
CDR3 protein: CASSLGLAGATVTDTQYF
CDR3 DNA: TGTGCCAGCAGCTTAGGACTAGCGGGAGCCACCGTTACAGATACGCAGTATTTT

J gene: TRBJ1-2
V gene: TRBV19
clone size: -
D gene: -
CDR3 protein: CASSTVPWGYTF
CDR3 DNA: TGTGCCAGTAGTACGGTCCCTTGGGGCTACACCTTC

J gene: TRBJ1-1
V gene: TRBV2
clone size: few
D gene: -
CDR3 protein: CASSTQGRGTEAFF
CDR3 DNA: TGTGCCAGCAGTACACAGGGAAGAGGCACTGAAGCTTTCTTT

J gene: TRBJ2-1
V gene: TRBV29-1
clone size: -
D gene: TRBD2
CDR3 protein: CSVASTSGGHNEQFF
CDR3 DNA: TGCAGCGTTGCATCCACTAGCGGGGGGCACAATGAGCAGTTCTTC

J gene: TRBJ2-7
V gene: TRBV5-6
clone size: -
D gene: -
CDR3 protein: CASSSLWGAYSYEQYF
CDR3 DNA: TGTGCCAGCAGCTCCCTTTGGGGGGCTTATTCCTACGAGCAGTACTTC

J gene: TRBJ2-3
V gene: TRBV3-1/TRBV3-2
clone size: -
D gene: -
CDR3 protein: CASGGANTDTQYF
CDR3 DNA: TGTGCCAGCGGCGGGGCTAATACAGATACGCAGTATTTT

J gene: TRBJ1-2
V gene: TRBV5-1
clone size: -
D gene: TRBD1
CDR3 protein: CASSPRTGTGYGYTF
CDR3 DNA: TGCGCCAGCAGCCCCAGGACAGGAACTGGGTATGGCTACACCTTC

J gene: TRBJ1-1
V gene: TRBV5-1
clone size: once
D gene: -
CDR3 protein: CASSLSAAMNTEAFF
CDR3 DNA: TGCGCCAGCAGCTTGTCCGCAGCTATGAACACTGAAGCTTTCTTT

J gene: TRBJ2-2
V gene: TRBV2
clone size: -
D gene: -
CDR3 protein: CASAKTVANTGELFF
CDR3 DNA: TGTGCCAGCGCAAAGACAGTAGCGAACACCGGGGAGCTGTTTTTT

J gene: TRBJ2-7
V gene: TRBV6-5
clone size: once
D gene: TRBD1
CDR3 protein: CASSSPDRAGDEQYF
CDR3 DNA: TGTGCCAGCAGTTCCCCGGACAGGGCGGGCGACGAGCAGTACTTC

J gene: TRBJ2-3
V gene: TRBV6-1
clone size: -
D gene: -
CDR3 protein: CASSDELPGRGTDTQYF
CDR3 DNA: TGTGCCAGCAGTGATGAACTACCGGGCCGAGGCACAGATACGCAGTATTTT

J gene: TRBJ1-2
V gene: TRBV29-1
clone size: -
D gene: -
CDR3 protein: CSVGAYGYTF
CDR3 DNA: TGCAGCGTAGGGGCCTATGGCTACACCTTC

J gene: TRBJ1-2
V gene: TRBV11-2
clone size: -
D gene: -
CDR3 protein: CASSSGQNYGYTF
CDR3 DNA: TGTGCCAGCAGCTCAGGACAGAACTATGGCTACACCTTC

J gene: TRBJ2-5
V gene: TRBV10-1
clone size: once
D gene: TRBD1
CDR3 protein: CASSGQGSETQYF
CDR3 DNA: TGCGCCAGCAGTGGACAGGGTTCGGAGACCCAGTACTTC

J gene: TRBJ2-3
V gene: TRBV3-1/TRBV3-2
clone size: -
D gene: -
CDR3 protein: CASTTANTQYF
CDR3 DNA: TGTGCCAGCACCACCGCTAATACGCAGTATTTT

J gene: TRBJ2-3
V gene: TRBV5-1
clone size: -
D gene: TRBD2
CDR3 protein: CASSPWGQRGADTQYF
CDR3 DNA: TGCGCCAGCAGCCCTTGGGGTCAGCGGGGGGCAGATACGCAGTATTTT

J gene: TRBJ2-4
V gene: TRBV27
clone size: -
D gene: -
CDR3 protein: CASKPFQLAKNIQYF
CDR3 DNA: TGTGCCAGCAAGCCATTTCAACTAGCCAAAAACATTCAGTACTTC

J gene: TRBJ1-2
V gene: TRBV19
clone size: -
D gene: TRBD1
CDR3 protein: CASSNRGSGYGYTF
CDR3 DNA: TGTGCCAGTAGCAACAGGGGAAGTGGCTATGGCTACACCTTC

J gene: TRBJ1-1
V gene: TRBV5-1
clone size: -
D gene: TRBD1
CDR3 protein: CASSRDSSNTEAFF
CDR3 DNA: TGCGCCAGCAGCCGGGACAGCTCGAACACTGAAGCTTTCTTT

J gene: TRBJ2-1
V gene: TRBV6-2/TRBV6-3
clone size: few
D gene: TRBD2
CDR3 protein: CASSYGGGADEQFF
CDR3 DNA: TGTGCCAGCAGTTACGGCGGGGGGGCCGATGAGCAGTTCTTC

J gene: TRBJ2-7
V gene: TRBV7-2
clone size: few
D gene: -
CDR3 protein: CASSVLAETYEQYF
CDR3 DNA: TGTGCCAGCAGCGTGCTGGCGGAAACCTACGAGCAGTACTTC

J gene: TRBJ2-1
V gene: TRBV11-2
clone size: once
D gene: TRBD2
CDR3 protein: CASSLGTPLRAAGGLEFF
CDR3 DNA: TGTGCCAGCAGCTTAGGTACACCACTTCGGGCCGCGGGGGGCCTTGAGTTCTTC

J gene: TRBJ2-7
V gene: TRBV2
clone size: -
D gene: TRBD1
CDR3 protein: CASRREGQGPYEQYF
CDR3 DNA: TGTGCCAGCAGGAGGGAGGGACAGGGCCCCTACGAGCAGTACTTC

J gene: TRBJ2-2
V gene: TRBV18
clone size: few
D gene: -
CDR3 protein: CASSENTGELFF
CDR3 DNA: TGTGCCAGCTCAGAGAACACCGGGGAGCTGTTTTTT

J gene: TRBJ1-6
V gene: TRBV6-1
clone size: -
D gene: -
CDR3 protein: CASSERAGRFPSPLHF
CDR3 DNA: TGTGCCAGCAGTGAAAGGGCAGGGCGATTCCCTTCACCCCTCCACTTT

J gene: TRBJ2-1
V gene: TRBV27
clone size: -
D gene: -
CDR3 protein: CASSFRTYNEQFF
CDR3 DNA: TGTGCCAGCAGTTTTCGCACCTACAATGAGCAGTTCTTC

J gene: TRBJ2-1
V gene: TRBV11-2
clone size: -
D gene: TRBD2
CDR3 protein: CASSGLAGNYNEQFF
CDR3 DNA: TGTGCCAGCAGCGGGCTAGCGGGGAACTACAATGAGCAGTTCTTC

J gene: TRBJ1-3
V gene: TRBV19
clone size: -
D gene: -
CDR3 protein: CASTTGNTIYF
CDR3 DNA: TGTGCCAGTACCACTGGAAACACCATATATTTT

J gene: TRBJ1-5
V gene: TRBV27
clone size: -
D gene: -
CDR3 protein: CASSSLQGRWGQPQHF
CDR3 DNA: TGTGCCAGCAGCTCGTTACAGGGTCGATGGGGTCAGCCCCAGCATTTT

J gene: TRBJ1-5
V gene: TRBV30
clone size: -
D gene: TRBD1
CDR3 protein: CAWSPGTENQPQHF
CDR3 DNA: TGTGCCTGGAGTCCCGGGACAGAAAATCAGCCCCAGCATTTT

J gene: TRBJ2-7
V gene: TRBV29-1
clone size: -
D gene: -
CDR3 protein: CSVEGGPYEQYF
CDR3 DNA: TGCAGCGTTGAGGGGGGGCCCTACGAGCAGTACTTC

J gene: TRBJ1-2
V gene: TRBV28
clone size: -
D gene: -
CDR3 protein: CASQTIQGALTFYGYTF
CDR3 DNA: TGTGCCAGCCAAACCATACAGGGAGCACTCACCTTCTATGGCTACACCTTC

J gene: TRBJ1-6
V gene: TRBV9
clone size: -
D gene: -
CDR3 protein: CASSVSERENNSPLHF
CDR3 DNA: TGTGCCAGCAGCGTCTCTGAGAGGGAGAATAATTCACCCCTCCACTTT

J gene: TRBJ2-6
V gene: TRBV19
clone size: -
D gene: -
CDR3 protein: CASSISQTSGANVLTF
CDR3 DNA: TGTGCCAGTAGTATTAGCCAAACCTCTGGGGCCAACGTCCTGACTTTC

J gene: TRBJ2-7
V gene: TRBV29-1
clone size: -
D gene: TRBD2
CDR3 protein: CSVGGGGNEQYF
CDR3 DNA: TGCAGCGTGGGTGGGGGAGGGAACGAGCAGTACTTC

J gene: TRBJ1-5
V gene: TRBV25-1
clone size: -
D gene: TRBD1
CDR3 protein: CATRGQGVRQPQHF
CDR3 DNA: TGTGCCACACGGGGACAGGGTGTTCGTCAGCCCCAGCATTTT

J gene: TRBJ1-4
V gene: TRBV29-1
clone size: -
D gene: -
CDR3 protein: CSVAQDSLMKELFF
CDR3 DNA: TGCAGCGTTGCTCAGGACAGCCTAATGAAGGAACTGTTTTTT

J gene: TRBJ1-2
V gene: TRBV12-3/TRBV12-4
clone size: -
D gene: TRBD1
CDR3 protein: CASSPHRGYGYTF
CDR3 DNA: TGTGCCAGCAGCCCGCACAGGGGTTATGGCTACACCTTC

J gene: TRBJ2-7
V gene: TRBV4-2
clone size: -
D gene: TRBD1
CDR3 protein: CASSQESGGTYEQYF
CDR3 DNA: TGTGCCAGCAGCCAAGAGTCAGGGGGCACCTACGAGCAGTACTTC

J gene: TRBJ2-3
V gene: TRBV11-1
clone size: -
D gene: TRBD1
CDR3 protein: CASSSLDRPDTQYF
CDR3 DNA: TGTGCCAGCAGCTCCCTGGACAGGCCAGATACGCAGTATTTT

J gene: TRBJ2-3
V gene: TRBV11-2
clone size: -
D gene: -
CDR3 protein: CASSSTGALDTQYF
CDR3 DNA: TGTGCCAGCAGTTCGACGGGGGCCTTAGATACGCAGTATTTT

J gene: TRBJ1-2
V gene: TRBV9
clone size: few
D gene: -
CDR3 protein: CASSADGYTF
CDR3 DNA: TGTGCCAGCAGCGCGGATGGCTACACCTTC